The 21 T cell receptor beta chains reported below all come from one sample, sequenced in a study of T cell clonotyping in hematopoietic cell transplantation. TCRdb's table, derived via immunoSEQ multiplex PCR, lists solely in-frame clones and lacks some. The sample contains about 41,000 clones, about 96% of which appear only once. Specimen: peripheral blood mononuclear cells. The receptor source for this set is a man under 40 in good health. Some clones in this sample may be carry-over from other donors' samples.

The CDR3 region is CASSLISEGEQFF. CDR3 sequence (DNA): TGTGCCAGCAGCTTAATTAGCGAGGGTGAGCAGTTCTTC. The chain employs TRBV7-3 and TRBJ2-1; possibly TRBD2 for D (5 bases). V was pared by 1 base and J by 9 bases, with 10 bases between. The CDR3 runs to 13 residues. Germline CDR1 SGHTA, CDR2 FQGTGA.

This clone was recorded once. The chain recombines TRBV12-1 with TRBJ2-2; the table's D call of TRBD2 was not tested on the DNA. TRBV12-1 is a documented pseudogene. There are 15 residues in the CDR3. In DNA, the CDR3 is TGTGCCAGCAGCTTTGACGGGGAGGCCCCCGGGGAGCTGTTTTTT. Protein product: CASSFDGEAPGELFF.

The chain joins TRBV11-2 to TRBJ2-7, with 7 bases matching TRBD1. V lost 4 bases, J lost 3 bases, and 6 bases stayed unmatched. Germline V gene sequence: CDR1 SGHAT, CDR2 FQNNGV. The CDR3 loop spans 14 amino acids. The CDR3 DNA sequence: TGTGCCAGCAGCTCCCAGACAGGGTTCTACGAGCAGTACTTC. This translates into CASSSQTGFYEQYF. Complete variable domain (other parts from reference TRBV11-2 and TRBJ2-7): EAGVAQSPRYKIIEKRQSVAFWCNPISGHATLYWYQQILGQGPKLLIQFQNNGVVDDSQLPKDRFSAERLKGVDSTLKIQPAKLEDSAVYLCASSSQTGFYEQYFGPGTRLTVT.

The chain joins TRBV7-2 to TRBJ1-2; a possible D gene is TRBD1 (6 bases). CDR1 is SGHTA and CDR2 is FQGNSA in the germline V gene. The CDR3 spans 14 residues. The V end lost 5 bases, the J end lost 1 base, and 11 bases lay between the germline ends. Here the CDR3 DNA reads TGTGCCAGCAGCGCTTACAGGGTTAACTATGGCTACACCTTC. Its protein is CASSAYRVNYGYTF.

The chain combines TRBV29-1 with TRBJ2-3, with TRBD1 matching 8 bases. CDR3 length equals 13 residues. V was pared by 7 bases and J by 3 bases, with 6 bases of the junction left unmatched. Germline CDR1 reads SQVTM; CDR2 reads ANQGSEA. The CDR3 sequence is CSERRQGTDTQYF. CDR3 sequence (DNA): TGCAGCGAGCGACGACAGGGGACAGATACGCAGTATTTT.

This chain uses TRBV11-2 with TRBJ2-7; D not certain. The CDR3 loop spans 11 amino acids. Germline CDR1 reads SGHAT; CDR2 reads FQNNGV. Trimming took 2 bases from V and 5 from J, leaving 4 bases between them. The CDR3 here is CASSLSHEQYF. The CDR3 DNA follows: TGTGCCAGCAGCTTATCACACGAGCAGTACTTC. Supplemented by reference TRBV11-2 and TRBJ2-7, the full variable domain reads EAGVAQSPRYKIIEKRQSVAFWCNPISGHATLYWYQQILGQGPKLLIQFQNNGVVDDSQLPKDRFSAERLKGVDSTLKIQPAKLEDSAVYLCASSLSHEQYFGPGTRLTVT.

This sequence joins TRBV4-1 and TRBJ1-1; TRBD1 might be the D (6 bases). The CDR3 totals 17 residues. Trimming pared 0 bases from V and 3 bases from J, leaving 17 bases between. Germline lookup yields CDR1 MGHRA and CDR2 YSYEKL. CDR3 DNA sequence: TGCGCCAGCAGCCAAGATCGGGGGGGCTCGAGGGACACTGAAGCTTTCTTT. Its protein product is CASSQDRGGSRDTEAFF.

This sequence joins TRBV29-1 and TRBJ1-3; tentatively, D is TRBD1 (6 bases). This CDR3 spans 14 amino acids. Trimming removed 7 bases from V and 0 bases from J, with 13 bases in between. Germline lookup yields CDR1 SQVTM and CDR2 ANQGSEA. This chain's CDR3 is CSAVQGYSGNTIYF. In DNA, the CDR3 is TGCAGCGCCGTACAGGGATACTCTGGAAACACCATATATTTT.

The CDR3 loop is CASSPRRGGMNYGYTF. The CDR3 DNA reads as TGCGCCAGCAGCCCTCGGCGCGGCGGAATGAACTATGGCTACACCTTC. The chain carries TRBV4-1 and TRBJ1-2; D remains unclear. The germline gives CDR1 MGHRA, CDR2 YSYEKL. Trimming pared 4 bases from V and 2 bases from J, leaving 17 bases between. The CDR3 spans 16 residues.

This rearrangement joins TRBV29-1 to TRBJ2-7; 10 bases are shared with TRBD2. The V gene end was trimmed by 4 bases and the J gene end by 4 bases; junction bases not matched to a gene: 4. The CDR3 consists of 13 residues. CDR1 and CDR2 (germline): SQVTM, ANQGSEA. CDR3 sequence: CSVVLAGRYEQYF. The CDR3 DNA follows: TGCAGCGTTGTACTAGCGGGACGGTACGAGCAGTACTTC.

The chain uses TRBV19 and TRBJ1-2; D is unresolved. Germline CDR1 LNHDA, CDR2 SQIVND (reference sequence). This CDR3 is built from 13 residues. The ends were cut back, 2 bases at V and 4 bases at J, with 8 bases in the middle. This CDR3 is CASSIQSFYGYTF. Written as DNA, the CDR3 is TGTGCCAGTAGTATACAGAGCTTCTATGGCTACACCTTC.

The chain joins TRBV5-6 to TRBJ1-1; D possibly corresponds to TRBD1 (5 bases). There are 17 residues in the CDR3. The ends were cut back, 5 bases at V and 2 bases at J, with 22 bases in the middle. Germline V CDR1 and CDR2: SGHDT, YYEEEE. The CDR3 here is CASSELGAKRGNTEAFF. The CDR3 region has the DNA TGTGCCAGCAGTGAGCTTGGGGCAAAACGGGGAAACACTGAAGCTTTCTTT.

The chain recombines TRBV10-1 with TRBJ2-3, with no clear D. Looked up from germline, CDR1 is WNHNN and CDR2 is SYGVQD (reference sequence). V lost 5 bases, J lost 0 bases, and 15 bases lay in between. This CDR3 is built from 16 residues. Here the CDR3 reads CASSPATESSTDTQYF. The CDR3 DNA sequence: TGCGCCAGCAGTCCCGCGACGGAAAGTAGCACAGATACGCAGTATTTT.

The chain has TRBV12-5 and TRBJ2-7, with D maybe TRBD1 (6 bases). Germline CDR1 LGHNT, CDR2 FRNRAP. The CDR3 is 14 residues long. Trimming stripped 3 bases from V and 2 bases from J, with 11 bases between. CDR3 sequence reads: CASGLYAGAYEQYF. CDR3 nucleotide sequence: TGTGCTAGTGGTTTATACGCAGGGGCCTACGAGCAGTACTTC.

V and J are TRBV7-9 and TRBJ1-4; 10 bases match TRBD1. Trimming cost V 4 bases and J 4 bases; bases outside gene matches: 0. The CDR3 sequence is 14 residues long. Looked up from germline, CDR1 is SEHNR and CDR2 is FQNEAQ (reference sequence). The chain's CDR3 is CASSWDRGNEKLFF. In DNA, the CDR3 is TGTGCCAGCAGCTGGGACAGGGGTAATGAAAAACTGTTTTTT.

V usage is TRBV5-1 and J usage is TRBJ1-4; 8 bases map to TRBD1. Germline loops: CDR1 SGHRS, CDR2 YFSETQ. J was trimmed by 3 bases and V by 4 bases; bases with no gene match: 5. The CDR3 runs 15 residues. The CDR3: CASSATGGSNEKLFF. Here the CDR3 DNA reads TGCGCCAGCAGCGCTACAGGGGGATCTAATGAAAAACTGTTTTTT.

This rearrangement joins TRBV4-3 to TRBJ1-2, with unresolved D. Trimming removed 1 base from V and 3 bases from J, with 9 bases in between. The CDR3 runs to 14 residues. In germline, CDR1 is LGHNA, CDR2 YSLEER. This CDR3 is CASSQGGQDYGYTF. The CDR3 nucleotides are TGCGCCAGCAGCCAAGGAGGCCAGGACTATGGCTACACCTTC.

The V and J genes are TRBV5-4 and TRBJ1-4; possibly TRBD1 for D (6 bases). Trimming cost V 0 bases and J 8 bases, with 8 bases left between them. The germline V gene has CDR1 SGHNT and CDR2 YYREEE (reference sequence). CDR3 length equals 13 residues. CDR3 in DNA: TGTGCCAGCAGCTTGGCAGGGGACGAAAAACTGTTTTTT. Residues: CASSLAGDEKLFF.

This chain uses TRBV6-5 with TRBJ2-5; no clear D gene. Per the germline V gene, CDR1 is MNHEY and CDR2 is SVGAGI. This CDR3 is built from 13 residues. V lost 6 bases and J 1 base, leaving 9 bases between the germline ends. DNA for the CDR3: TGTGCCAGCAGGATAGCAACCCAAGAGACCCAGTACTTC. It codes for CASRIATQETQYF.

The chain employs TRBV6-6 and TRBJ1-2, with D unresolved. This CDR3 spans 15 amino acids. Germline V CDR1 and CDR2: MNHNY, SVGAGI (reference sequence). The V end was cut by 0 bases, the J end by 0 bases, with 8 bases between. CDR3 amino acids: CASSYSYGPNYGYTF. In DNA, the CDR3 is TGTGCCAGCAGTTACTCGTACGGACCTAACTATGGCTACACCTTC.

This chain joins TRBV19 and TRBJ1-5; tentative D call: TRBD1 (6 bases). Germline-derived CDR1 and CDR2 are LNHDA and SQIVND (reference sequence). The CDR3 runs to 16 residues. The V and J ends lost 4 bases and 2 bases respectively, with 15 bases between them. In DNA form, the CDR3 reads TGTGCCAGTAGTAGGGGGCCCCCTCGAGGCAATCAGCCCCAGCATTTT. It encodes CASSRGPPRGNQPQHF.